Following are 18 T cell receptor beta chains from one sample sequenced in a study of blood T cell repertoires in COVID-19. The data were produced by immunoSEQ multiplex PCR, yet TCRdb's version contains in-frame clones alone and is incomplete. Of 90,000 to 120,000 clones in the sample, about nine tenths were seen once. The specimen was peripheral blood. All receptors come from a man aged 50 to 60 with active or convalescent COVID-19.

V and J are TRBV9 and TRBJ2-7; D might be TRBD2 (6 bases). Germline values: CDR1 SGDLS, CDR2 YYNGEE. V lost 0 bases, J lost 7 bases, and 14 bases lay in between. The CDR3 consists of 14 residues. The CDR3 DNA sequence: TGTGCCAGCAGCGTAGAGTCGGGAGCGGGTGAGCAGTACTTC. Protein product: CASSVESGAGEQYF.

The gene calls are TRBV19 and TRBJ1-1; D might be TRBD1 (5 bases). Germline lookup yields CDR1 LNHDA and CDR2 SQIVND (reference sequence). The CDR3 is 13 residues long. V lost 7 bases and J lost 5, with 14 bases in between. The CDR3 protein is CASKVGVGTEAFF. DNA of the CDR3: TGTGCCAGTAAAGTAGGGGTTGGTACTGAAGCTTTCTTT.

This clone was recorded a few times. V gene TRBV2 combines with J gene TRBJ1-4; 9 bases map to TRBD1. The CDR3 covers 15 residues. Germline CDR1 is SNHLY and CDR2 is FYNNEI. After removal of 7 bases from V and 4 bases from J, the junction contained 7 bases not matched to a gene. The CDR3 DNA reads TGTGCCAGCAAACAGGACAGGGGATTTAATGAAAAACTGTTTTTT. This codes for CASKQDRGFNEKLFF.

The chain joins TRBV7-8 to TRBJ2-5; 7 positions match TRBD2. Germline V gives CDR1 SGHVS, CDR2 FQNEAQ. V lost 3 bases, J lost 4 bases, and 8 bases stayed unmatched. This CDR3 comprises 15 residues. The CDR3 is CASSFSGLVGETQYF. The DNA of the CDR3 is TGTGCCAGCAGCTTCTCCGGACTAGTTGGAGAGACCCAGTACTTC.

This chain joins TRBV6-1 and TRBJ2-1; D call uncertain. The CDR3 runs to 12 residues. With 2 bases removed from V and 10 bases from J, the gap between germline ends came to 9 bases. Germline lookup yields CDR1 MNHNS and CDR2 SASEGT. The CDR3 loop is CASSEKYWEQFF. For the CDR3, the DNA is TGTGCCAGCAGTGAAAAGTACTGGGAGCAGTTCTTC.

The V call is TRBV10-3, the J call TRBJ2-1; a weak D match, TRBD1 (7 bases). Germline CDR1 ENHRY, CDR2 SYGVKD. V was pared by 0 bases and J by 8 bases, with 17 bases between. The CDR3 runs to 16 residues. In DNA, the CDR3 is TGTGCCATCAGTGAGTCGCTTAGCAGGGGGGTCTATGAGCAGTTCTTC. Translation gives CAISESLSRGVYEQFF.

The chain carries TRBV2 and TRBJ1-4; TRBD1 agrees at 7 bases. The CDR3 sequence is 14 residues long. CDR1 and CDR2 from the germline V gene are SNHLY and FYNNEI. With 6 bases clipped from V and 5 bases from J, the junction kept 6 bases outside the gene matches. The CDR3 region is CASRKGQRNEKLFF. The CDR3 nucleotides read TGTGCCAGCAGGAAGGGACAGAGGAATGAAAAACTGTTTTTT.

The rearrangement joins TRBV29-1 to TRBJ1-1, with D possibly being TRBD1 (5 bases). Trimming pared 3 bases from V and 3 bases from J, leaving 8 bases between. This CDR3 comprises 12 residues. Germline V gene data show CDR1 as SQVTM and CDR2 as ANQGSEA. The CDR3 is CSVENRYTEAFF. The CDR3 coding sequence is TGCAGCGTTGAGAACAGGTACACTGAAGCTTTCTTT.

In this sample, this clone turned up once. The chain has TRBV5-1 and TRBJ1-3; the match to TRBD1 covers 7 bases. CDR1 is SGHRS, CDR2 YFSETQ, per germline. J was trimmed by 0 bases and V by 3 bases; bases with no gene match: 6. CDR3 length equals 16 residues. The CDR3: CASSSPGQSSGNTIYF. CDR3 nucleotide sequence: TGCGCCAGCAGCTCCCCGGGACAGAGCTCTGGAAACACCATATATTTT.

The chain carries TRBV20-1 and TRBJ1-6, with a weak D call TRBD1 (6 bases). The V gene's germline CDR1 is DFQATT and CDR2 SNEGSKA (reference sequence). Trimming took off 3 bases at V and 14 bases at J, with 23 bases between the two ends. The CDR3 loop spans 15 amino acids. CDR3: CSASRGGQGGSALHF. DNA of the CDR3: TGCAGTGCTAGTCGGGGGGGCCAAGGTGGCTCAGCCCTCCACTTT.

V usage is TRBV4-3 and J usage is TRBJ2-7; 10 bases line up with TRBD1. This CDR3 comprises 16 residues. The germline V gene encodes CDR1 LGHNA and CDR2 YSLEER. Unmatched junction bases numbered 7, after V lost 0 bases and J lost 5 bases. The CDR3 is CASSQEWGTGANEQYF. The CDR3 DNA is TGCGCCAGCAGCCAAGAGTGGGGGACAGGGGCGAACGAGCAGTACTTC.

The chain couples TRBV2 to TRBJ2-5, with D possibly TRBD1 on 5 matching bases. Germline CDR1 is SNHLY and CDR2 is FYNNEI. Between the trimmed V and J ends, which lost 4 bases and 9 bases, there was a span of 18 bases. CDR3 length: 14 residues. CDR3 loop: CASSAGPGAMPQYF. DNA of the CDR3: TGTGCCAGCAGTGCAGGGCCTGGCGCGATGCCCCAGTACTTC.

The J gene is TRBJ1-3, the V gene TRBV18; D uncertain. Germline CDR1 KGHSH, CDR2 LQKENI. Trimming took off 6 bases at V and 4 bases at J, with 19 bases between the two ends. The CDR3 covers 16 residues. The CDR3 is CASSQSDSASGNTIYF. CDR3 in DNA: TGTGCCAGCTCTCAAAGCGACTCGGCATCCGGAAACACCATATATTTT.

This clone was detected a few times. This chain joins TRBV19 and TRBJ1-5, with TRBD1 matching 8 bases. Trimming removed 5 bases from V and 0 bases from J; junction bases left unmatched: 9. From germline, CDR1 is LNHDA and CDR2 SQIVND (reference sequence). The CDR3 consists of 17 residues. CDR3 sequence: CASSWGQEIYSNQPQHF. The CDR3 DNA reads as TGTGCCAGTAGTTGGGGACAGGAGATATATAGCAATCAGCCCCAGCATTTT.

The genes are TRBV19 and TRBJ1-5; D call uncertain. The V end was cut by 5 bases, the J end by 6 bases, with 11 bases between. Germline CDR1 LNHDA, CDR2 SQIVND (reference sequence). CDR3 length equals 13 residues. CDR3 loop: CASSDLGAQPQHF. Written as DNA, the CDR3 is TGTGCCAGTAGTGACCTAGGCGCTCAGCCCCAGCATTTT. Complete variable domain (other parts from reference TRBV19 and TRBJ1-5): DGGITQSPKYLFRKEGQNVTLSCEQNLNHDAMYWYRQDPGQGLRLIYYSQIVNDFQKGDIAEGYSVSREKKESFPLTVTSAQKNPTAFYLCASSDLGAQPQHFGDGTRLSIL.

The gene calls are TRBV10-3 and TRBJ2-1; 9 positions match TRBD1. The CDR3 sequence is 15 residues long. V lost 4 bases to trimming and J lost 7 bases; unmatched junction nucleotides: 8. Germline V lookup: CDR1 ENHRY, CDR2 SYGVKD. CDR3: CAISGGTGGENEQFF. The CDR3 region has the DNA TGTGCCATCAGTGGTGGAACAGGGGGCGAGAATGAGCAGTTCTTC.

The chain joins TRBV7-2 to TRBJ2-3; TRBD1 is a possible D gene (5 bases). Trimming shortened V by 6 bases and J by 3 bases, and 19 bases separated the two germline ends. The CDR3 extends over 16 amino acids. Germline V gene lookup returns CDR1 SGHTA and CDR2 FQGNSA. This chain's CDR3 is CASSPGPSPRTDTQYF. CDR3 bases: TGTGCCAGCAGTCCAGGGCCCTCCCCGAGAACAGATACGCAGTATTTT. The whole variable domain, filled in from reference TRBV7-2 and TRBJ2-3, reads GAGVSQSPSNKVTEKGKDVELRCDPISGHTALYWYRQSLGQGLEFLIYFQGNSAPDKSGLPSDRFSAERTGGSVSTLTIQRTQQEDSAVYLCASSPGPSPRTDTQYFGPGTRLTVL.

This clone was observed a single time. The V call is TRBV7-8, the J call TRBJ2-7, with 7 positions matching TRBD2. CDR3 length: 16 amino acids. J lost 0 bases, V lost 2 bases, and 7 bases had no gene match. The germline gives CDR1 SGHVS, CDR2 FQNEAQ. CDR3 loop: CASSLFGLAASYEQYF. CDR3 nucleotides: TGTGCCAGCAGCTTATTCGGGCTAGCGGCCTCCTACGAGCAGTACTTC.